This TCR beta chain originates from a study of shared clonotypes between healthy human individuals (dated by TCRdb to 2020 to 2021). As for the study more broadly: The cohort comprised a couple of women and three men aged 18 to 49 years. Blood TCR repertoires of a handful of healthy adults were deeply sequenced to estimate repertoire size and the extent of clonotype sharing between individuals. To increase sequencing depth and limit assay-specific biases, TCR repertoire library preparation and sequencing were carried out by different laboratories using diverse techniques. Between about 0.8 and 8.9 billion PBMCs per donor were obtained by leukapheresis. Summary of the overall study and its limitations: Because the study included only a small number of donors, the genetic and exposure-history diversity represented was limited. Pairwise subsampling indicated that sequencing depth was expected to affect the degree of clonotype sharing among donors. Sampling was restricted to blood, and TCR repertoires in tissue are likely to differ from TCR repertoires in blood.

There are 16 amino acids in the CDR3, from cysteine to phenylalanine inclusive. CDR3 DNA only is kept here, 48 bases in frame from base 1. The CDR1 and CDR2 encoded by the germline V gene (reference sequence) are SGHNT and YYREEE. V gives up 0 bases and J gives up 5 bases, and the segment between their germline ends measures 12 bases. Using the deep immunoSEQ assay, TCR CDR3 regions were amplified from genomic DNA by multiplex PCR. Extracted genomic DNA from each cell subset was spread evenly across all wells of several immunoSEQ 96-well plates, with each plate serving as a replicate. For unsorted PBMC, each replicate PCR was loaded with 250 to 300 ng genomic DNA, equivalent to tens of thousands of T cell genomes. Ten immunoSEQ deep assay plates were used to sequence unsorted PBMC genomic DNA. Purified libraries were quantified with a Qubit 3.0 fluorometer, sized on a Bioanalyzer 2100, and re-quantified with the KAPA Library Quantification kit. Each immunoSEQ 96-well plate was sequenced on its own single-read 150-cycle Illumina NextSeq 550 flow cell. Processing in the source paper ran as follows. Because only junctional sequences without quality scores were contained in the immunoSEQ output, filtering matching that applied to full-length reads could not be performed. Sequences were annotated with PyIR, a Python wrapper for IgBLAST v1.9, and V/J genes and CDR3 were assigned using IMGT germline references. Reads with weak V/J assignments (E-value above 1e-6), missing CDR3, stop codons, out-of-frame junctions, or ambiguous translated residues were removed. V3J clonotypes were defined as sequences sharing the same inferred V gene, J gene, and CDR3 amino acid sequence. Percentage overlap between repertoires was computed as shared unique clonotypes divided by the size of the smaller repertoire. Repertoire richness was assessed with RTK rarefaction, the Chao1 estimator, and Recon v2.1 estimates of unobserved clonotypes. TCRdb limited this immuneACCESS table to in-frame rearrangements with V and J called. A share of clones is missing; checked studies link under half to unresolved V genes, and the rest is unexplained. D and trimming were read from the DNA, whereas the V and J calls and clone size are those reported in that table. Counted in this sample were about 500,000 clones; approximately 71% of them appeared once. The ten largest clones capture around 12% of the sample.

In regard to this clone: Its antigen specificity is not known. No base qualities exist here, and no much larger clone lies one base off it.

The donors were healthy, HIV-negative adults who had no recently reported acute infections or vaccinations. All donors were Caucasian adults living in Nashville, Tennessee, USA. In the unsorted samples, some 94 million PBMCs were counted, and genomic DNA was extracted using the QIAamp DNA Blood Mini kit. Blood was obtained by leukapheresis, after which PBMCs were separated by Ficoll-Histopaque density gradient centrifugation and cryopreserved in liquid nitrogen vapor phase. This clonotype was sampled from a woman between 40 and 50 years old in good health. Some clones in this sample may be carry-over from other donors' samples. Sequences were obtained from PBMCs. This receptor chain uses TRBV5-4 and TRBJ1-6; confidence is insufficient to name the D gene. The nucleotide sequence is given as TGTGCCAGCAGCTTGGACCCCGGAGCCAATAATTCACCCCTCCACTTT. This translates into CASSLDPGANNSPLHF.